The following is a T cell receptor (beta chain) sequence with its context. All recovered Cohort 3 donors got two negative PCRs, got clearance, or saw symptom resolution. The source of the sample is a study of blood T cell repertoires in COVID-19. Sequenced by immunoSEQ multiplex PCR; TCRdb stores in-frame clones only, minus some. The table shows a few hundred thousand clones, with roughly 85% occurring only once. The CDR3 sequence is 16 residues long. CDR1 and CDR2 from the germline V gene are SGHTA and FQGNSA. Trimming pared 6 bases from V and 4 bases from J, leaving 21 bases between. Sequenced material: PBMCs or T cells enriched from blood (not recorded which). J is TRBJ1-2 and V is TRBV7-2; tentative D call: TRBD1 (5 bases). The sequence came from a man aged 25-45 years who had recovered from COVID-19. CDR3 residues: CASSPNVGQIFYGYTF. The CDR3, as DNA: TGTGCCAGCAGTCCAAACGTGGGGCAGATCTTCTATGGCTACACCTTC.